The entry below gives a single T cell receptor beta chain sequence along with its context. Its matching antigen is unknown. This sample was taken from a study of response to subunit inactivated influenza vaccine. General observations from the study: The study's authors posited that every seasonal influenza vaccination enlists few new T cells.

Each CDR3 protein gets one entry after TCRdb re-called the RT-PCR reads with MiXCR. Of about 160,000 distinct CDR3 sequences in the sample, about 10% were seen once. Germline trimming cut 3 bases from V and 6 bases from J; bases unmatched to any gene: 5. The CDR3 has 14 amino acids. This clonotype was sampled from a man in his fifties or sixties who received an inactivated influenza vaccine. Source: CD8+ T cells sorted from PBMCs, taken about 24 months after vaccination. The rearrangement joins TRBV12-3 or TRBV12-4 to TRBJ2-3; 8 bases align to TRBD2. In DNA, the CDR3 is TGTGCCAGCAGTTTGGTCGCGGGAGGCGATACGCAGTATTTT. Protein sequence: CASSLVAGGDTQYF.